Shown below are 10 T cell receptor beta chains from a single sample sequenced in a study of cytomegalovirus exposure and HLA in healthy donors. The study ran its PCR with 60 Vbeta and 13 Jbeta primers. This table comes from immunoSEQ multiplex PCR, and its TCRdb copy is limited to in-frame clones, with some not included. This sample has around 190,000 clones, with more than 75% found just once. Sequenced: PBMCs. Receptors were obtained from a woman aged 25 to 45 in good health and CMV-seropositive.

The chain employs TRBV7-8 and TRBJ1-5; TRBD1 might be the D (5 bases). The CDR3 spans 13 residues. Germline-derived CDR1 and CDR2 are SGHVS and FQNEAQ. V lost 5 bases to trimming and J lost 5 bases, with 10 bases between them. The CDR3 here is CASSVDRDQPQHF. The CDR3 region has the DNA TGTGCCAGCAGCGTAGACAGAGATCAGCCCCAGCATTTT.

The genes are TRBV10-3 and TRBJ1-2, with D perhaps matching TRBD1 (6 bases). Trimming cost V 5 bases and J 9 bases, with 16 bases left between them. Germline CDR1 reads ENHRY; CDR2 reads SYGVKD. CDR3 length equals 13 residues. The chain's CDR3 is CAISKPPGHSYTF. The CDR3 coding sequence is TGTGCCATCAGTAAACCCCCGGGACACAGCTACACCTTC.

This clone was seen a handful of times. V is TRBV5-6 and J is TRBJ1-1; TRBD1 matches at 7 bases. V shed 6 bases, J shed 3 bases, and the junction held 11 bases outside the gene matches. Germline loops: CDR1 SGHDT, CDR2 YYEEEE. The CDR3 runs to 15 residues. Here the CDR3 DNA reads TGTGCCAGCAACAATCCCCACAGGGGTGACACTGAAGCTTTCTTT. Translating it yields CASNNPHRGDTEAFF. Variable domain in full (rest from reference TRBV5-6 and TRBJ1-1): DAGVTQSPTHLIKTRGQQVTLRCSPKSGHDTVSWYQQALGQGPQFIFQYYEEEERQRGNFPDRFSGHQFPNYSSELNVNALLLGDSALYLCASNNPHRGDTEAFFGQGTRLTVV.

J is TRBJ2-3 and V is TRBV10-2; D perhaps matches TRBD2 (6 bases). The CDR3 is 16 amino acids. V was cut by 6 bases and J by 0 bases, with 16 bases left in between. From germline, CDR1 is WSHSY and CDR2 SAAADI. CDR3: CASSPLGGVSTDTQYF. The CDR3 region has the DNA TGCGCCAGCAGCCCCCTAGGCGGGGTTAGCACAGATACGCAGTATTTT.

The rearrangement uses TRBV2 and TRBJ2-2, with a weak D call TRBD1 (6 bases). Trimming cost V 3 bases and J 5 bases, with 13 bases left between them. This CDR3 contains 15 residues. The germline V gene encodes CDR1 SNHLY and CDR2 FYNNEI. The CDR3 protein is CASSDTGIGTGELFF. The CDR3 DNA follows: TGTGCCAGCAGTGATACAGGGATAGGGACCGGGGAGCTGTTTTTT.

CDR3 protein: CASSPHSGGNYEQYF. The CDR3, as DNA: TGTGCCAGCAGTCCACATAGCGGGGGGAACTACGAGCAGTACTTC. V gene TRBV27 combines with J gene TRBJ2-7; TRBD2 agrees at 10 bases. The CDR3 runs to 15 residues. CDR1 MNHEY and CDR2 SMNVEV come from the germline V gene (reference sequence). V lost 5 bases to trimming and J lost 3 bases; unmatched junction nucleotides: 7.

The J gene is TRBJ2-7, the V gene TRBV4-2; a weak D match, TRBD1 (5 bases). CDR1 LGHNA and CDR2 YNFKEQ come from the germline V gene. The CDR3 extends over 16 amino acids. V was cut by 3 bases and J by 3 bases, with 18 bases left in between. The CDR3 is CASSHPGDSRRYEQYF. CDR3 nucleotide sequence: TGTGCCAGCAGCCACCCGGGTGACAGTCGGCGCTACGAGCAGTACTTC.

The rearrangement links TRBV19 to TRBJ2-7, with D maybe TRBD2 (6 bases). The length of the CDR3 is 12 residues. Germline V gene data show CDR1 as LNHDA and CDR2 as SQIVND (reference sequence). The ends were cut back, 6 bases at V and 12 bases at J, with 18 bases in the middle. The CDR3 DNA reads as TGTGCCAGTAGCCCCGGGACTCCCGATCGGTACTTC. It translates to CASSPGTPDRYF.

This chain uses TRBV6-6 with TRBJ1-6; TRBD1 agrees at 7 bases. Trimming cost V 2 bases and J 8 bases; bases outside gene matches: 6. This CDR3 contains 15 residues. The germline gives CDR1 MNHNY, CDR2 SVGAGI (reference sequence). The CDR3 bases are TGTGCCAGCAGTTACCGAGTAGACAGGGATTCACCCCTCCACTTT. Translating gives CASSYRVDRDSPLHF.

CDR3 amino acids: CASTADKAEAFF. In DNA, the CDR3 is TGTGCCAGCACCGCCGACAAGGCCGAAGCTTTCTTT. This chain joins TRBV2 and TRBJ1-1; the D is unclear. CDR3 length equals 12 residues. Trimming left V 7 bases short and J 8 bases short, with 14 bases between. Germline V gene data show CDR1 as SNHLY and CDR2 as FYNNEI.